The 14 T cell receptor beta chains below were found in one sample sequenced in a study of CXCR3-negative and CXCR3-positive naive CD8 T cells. In preparing the TRB cDNA libraries, 5' RACE with UMI labels was used. One entry per CDR3 protein, without DNA, is what TCRdb gives after re-calling the 5' RACE reads. The sample shows approximately 62,000 distinct CDR3 sequences, and around 4% sits with its ten largest clones. The sample comprised naive CXCR3- CD8+ T cells from blood. Subset given: CD45RO-CCR7+CD27+CD95- naive CD8+ T cells lacking CXCR3 (TNR3-). These receptors came from a human donor in good health. Some clones in this sample may be carry-over from other donors' samples.

The rearrangement links TRBV27 to TRBJ2-1; TCRdb lists TRBD2, though no DNA is available to test this call. Germline-derived CDR1 and CDR2 are MNHEY and SMNVEV (reference sequence). CDR3 length: 16 amino acids. The CDR3 sequence: CASSLEAGGPYGEQFF.

The chain has TRBV12-3 or TRBV12-4 and TRBJ2-1. This CDR3 has 16 residues. CDR3: CASSELSPSSYNEQFF.

The CDR3 spells CSARDKSEWGFIGGADTEAFF. The chain joins TRBV20-1 to TRBJ1-1; TCRdb's assignment of TRBD1 cannot be checked, as there is no DNA. CDR3 length: 21 amino acids. The germline V gene encodes CDR1 DFQATT and CDR2 SNEGSKA (reference sequence).

The J gene is TRBJ2-1, the V gene TRBV21-1; the TCRdb D gene call, TRBD2, has no DNA to confirm it. TRBV21-1 represents a pseudogene. This CDR3 has 20 amino acids. CDR3 residues: CASSKKGGGRHDSSYNEQFF.

This chain links TRBV5-1 with TRBJ1-1. The CDR3 totals 15 residues. Germline V lookup: CDR1 SGHRS, CDR2 YFSETQ. The CDR3 spells CASSLEIPRIHEAFF.

The chain links TRBV29-1 to TRBJ2-1; absent DNA, TCRdb's TRBD1 call cannot be checked. The CDR3 consists of 14 residues. Germline CDR1 is SQVTM and CDR2 is ANQGSEA. CDR3 loop: CSVDVGRLGDEQFF.

The chain links TRBV4-3 to TRBJ2-1. This CDR3 comprises 13 residues. Germline V CDR1 and CDR2: LGHNA, YSLEER. CDR3 amino acids: CASSPSIANEQFF.

The V gene is TRBV29-1, the J gene TRBJ2-3; TCRdb outputs TRBD2, but without DNA this stays unchecked. This CDR3 contains 13 residues. Germline V gives CDR1 SQVTM, CDR2 ANQGSEA. The CDR3 loop is CSVGGLGEGTQYF.

The chain couples TRBV4-1 to TRBJ1-6. The CDR3 loop spans 14 amino acids. Germline assignment: CDR1 MGHRA and CDR2 YSYEKL. Here the CDR3 reads CASSQTWGDSPLHF.

The chain couples TRBV6-2 or TRBV6-3 to TRBJ2-1; absent DNA, TCRdb's TRBD2 call cannot be checked. CDR3 length: 15 amino acids. Germline values: CDR1 MNHEY, CDR2 SVGEGT. CDR3 region: CASSYGLDGVNEQFF.

The chain has TRBV6-1 and TRBJ2-7; TCRdb reports TRBD2, a call that lacks DNA to check it against. Germline loops: CDR1 MNHNS, CDR2 SASEGT. The CDR3 has 15 residues. The CDR3 loop is CASSPPSGSTYEQYF.

The rearrangement uses TRBV4-2 and TRBJ2-2; with no DNA, the TCRdb D assignment of TRBD1 cannot be verified. This CDR3 has 16 amino acids. Germline values: CDR1 LGHNA, CDR2 YNFKEQ. CDR3 residues: CASSSSHRDASGELFF.

The J gene is TRBJ2-7, the V gene TRBV6-5; the D call from TCRdb, TRBD2, cannot be confirmed without DNA. CDR3 length: 15 amino acids. Germline lookup yields CDR1 MNHEY and CDR2 SVGAGI. The CDR3: CASSYSTSGGDEQYF.

The CDR3 sequence: CASSLESAFSYEQYF. The rearrangement uses TRBV5-1 and TRBJ2-7. The CDR3 spans 15 residues. Germline lookup yields CDR1 SGHRS and CDR2 YFSETQ. Full variable domain (remainder filled in from reference TRBV5-1 and TRBJ2-7): KAGVTQTPRYLIKTRGQQVTLSCSPISGHRSVSWYQQTPGQGLQFLFEYFSETQRNKGNFPGRFSGRQFSNSRSEMNVSTLELGDSALYLCASSLESAFSYEQYFGPGTRLTVT.